Listed below are T cell receptor beta chains from one sample, sequenced in a study of blood T cell repertoires in COVID-19. This table comes from immunoSEQ multiplex PCR, and its TCRdb copy is limited to in-frame clones, with some not included. This table has over 200,000 clones, approximately 89% appearing once. The sequencing input was PBMCs or T cells enriched from blood (not recorded which). The origin of the receptors is a woman in her twenties or thirties who had been exposed to COVID-19. Each CDR3 is given with its conserved first and last residue. Fields, in order: V gene, CDR3 length, D gene, J gene, clone size, CDR3 DNA, CDR3 protein. D genes are given only for firm matches. Not all rows give a size; the values are once, few, many and, for expanded clones, a class.

V gene: TRBV27; CDR3 length: 16; D gene: TRBD2; J gene: TRBJ2-1; clone size: NA; CDR3 DNA: TGTGCCAGCAGTCCCCGACTAGCGGGTGCCTACAATGAGCAGTTCTTC; CDR3 protein: CASSPRLAGAYNEQFF
V gene: TRBV7-3; CDR3 length: 15; D gene: TRBD2; J gene: TRBJ2-3; clone size: NA; CDR3 DNA: TGTGCCAGCAGCTATAGCGGGAGGAGCACAGATACGCAGTATTTT; CDR3 protein: CASSYSGRSTDTQYF
V gene: TRBV5-6; CDR3 length: 11; D gene: NA; J gene: TRBJ1-2; clone size: NA; CDR3 DNA: TGTGCCAGCAGCTATTATGAGGGCTACACCTTC; CDR3 protein: CASSYYEGYTF
V gene: TRBV5-1; CDR3 length: 12; D gene: NA; J gene: TRBJ2-5; clone size: NA; CDR3 DNA: TGCGCCAGCAGCCAGGATGAAGAGACCCAGTACTTC; CDR3 protein: CASSQDEETQYF
V gene: TRBV21-1; CDR3 length: 16; D gene: NA; J gene: TRBJ2-7; clone size: NA; CDR3 DNA: TGTGCCAGCAGCGTGTACCGGGACTTGAGCTCCTACGAGCAGTACTTC; CDR3 protein: CASSVYRDLSSYEQYF
V gene: TRBV10-3; CDR3 length: 14; D gene: NA; J gene: TRBJ2-7; clone size: NA; CDR3 DNA: TGTGCCATCAGTGTCACCGACAAGTCCTACGAGCAGTACTTC; CDR3 protein: CAISVTDKSYEQYF
V gene: TRBV4-1; CDR3 length: 15; D gene: NA; J gene: TRBJ1-5; clone size: once; CDR3 DNA: TGCGCCAGCAGCCAAGTAGGGTCCGGGGTTCAGCCCCAGCATTTT; CDR3 protein: CASSQVGSGVQPQHF
V gene: TRBV29-1; CDR3 length: 13; D gene: TRBD2; J gene: TRBJ2-1; clone size: NA; CDR3 DNA: TGCAGCGTTGCGACTAGCGGTTACAATGAGCAGTTCTTC; CDR3 protein: CSVATSGYNEQFF
V gene: TRBV5-1; CDR3 length: 14; D gene: NA; J gene: TRBJ2-7; clone size: NA; CDR3 DNA: TGCGCCAGCAGCGCCGGGTCCCCTCTAAGCGAGCAGTACTTC; CDR3 protein: CASSAGSPLSEQYF
V gene: TRBV5-6; CDR3 length: 15; D gene: TRBD1; J gene: TRBJ1-5; clone size: NA; CDR3 DNA: TGTGCCAGCAGCTTGAGCCTCAGGGGGAATCAGCCCCAGCATTTT; CDR3 protein: CASSLSLRGNQPQHF
V gene: TRBV4-1; CDR3 length: 15; D gene: NA; J gene: TRBJ2-1; clone size: NA; CDR3 DNA: TGCGCCAGCAGCCAGCCCACAAGCTCCTACAATGAGCAGTTCTTC; CDR3 protein: CASSQPTSSYNEQFF
V gene: TRBV7-9; CDR3 length: 13; D gene: NA; J gene: TRBJ2-1; clone size: NA; CDR3 DNA: TGTGCCAGCAGCTTAGCAGGGAGCAGTGAGCAGTTCTTC; CDR3 protein: CASSLAGSSEQFF
V gene: TRBV27; CDR3 length: 14; D gene: TRBD1; J gene: TRBJ2-7; clone size: few; CDR3 DNA: TGTGCCAGCAGACCCCGGGACAGGGACTACGAGCAGTACTTC; CDR3 protein: CASRPRDRDYEQYF
V gene: TRBV28; CDR3 length: 17; D gene: NA; J gene: TRBJ2-6; clone size: NA; CDR3 DNA: TGTGCCAGCCTCAACAGGGTACAAGTTACTGGGGCCAACGTCCTGACTTTC; CDR3 protein: CASLNRVQVTGANVLTF
V gene: TRBV3-1/TRBV3-2; CDR3 length: 19; D gene: TRBD1; J gene: TRBJ2-3; clone size: NA; CDR3 DNA: TGTGCCAGCAGCCAAGGACAGGGGGAAACGGCCTACCTCACAGATACGCAGTATTTT; CDR3 protein: CASSQGQGETAYLTDTQYF
V gene: TRBV6-6; CDR3 length: 15; D gene: TRBD1; J gene: TRBJ1-1; clone size: NA; CDR3 DNA: TGTGCCAGCAGTCCCGCGGGACAGCTGAACACTGAAGCTTTCTTT; CDR3 protein: CASSPAGQLNTEAFF
V gene: TRBV6-6; CDR3 length: 13; D gene: NA; J gene: TRBJ1-2; clone size: NA; CDR3 DNA: TGTGCCAGCAGTTACTCGGTAGGGGATGGCTACACCTTC; CDR3 protein: CASSYSVGDGYTF
V gene: TRBV4-2; CDR3 length: 18; D gene: TRBD2; J gene: TRBJ2-3; clone size: NA; CDR3 DNA: TGTGCCAGCAGCCAAGGACAACTAGCGGGAAGTAGCACAGATACGCAGTATTTT; CDR3 protein: CASSQGQLAGSSTDTQYF
V gene: TRBV5-5; CDR3 length: 15; D gene: NA; J gene: TRBJ2-2; clone size: NA; CDR3 DNA: TGTGCCAGCAGCTTGGACATAGCCGGGACCGGGGAGCTGTTTTTT; CDR3 protein: CASSLDIAGTGELFF
V gene: TRBV6-1; CDR3 length: 15; D gene: NA; J gene: TRBJ1-3; clone size: few; CDR3 DNA: TGTGCCAGCAGTGACGCGATGAGCTCTGGAAACACCATATATTTT; CDR3 protein: CASSDAMSSGNTIYF
V gene: TRBV29-1; CDR3 length: 13; D gene: NA; J gene: TRBJ1-4; clone size: NA; CDR3 DNA: TGCAGCGTGCCCTCATTGGAGCGTGAAAAACTGTTTTTT; CDR3 protein: CSVPSLEREKLFF
V gene: TRBV7-9; CDR3 length: 14; D gene: TRBD2; J gene: TRBJ2-1; clone size: few; CDR3 DNA: TGTGCCAGCAGCTCTAGCGGGAGGTACAATGAGCAGTTCTTC; CDR3 protein: CASSSSGRYNEQFF
V gene: TRBV12-5; CDR3 length: 13; D gene: NA; J gene: TRBJ2-1; clone size: NA; CDR3 DNA: TGTGCTAGTGGTTTGGCTAGCGATACAGAGCAGTTCTTC; CDR3 protein: CASGLASDTEQFF
V gene: TRBV29-1; CDR3 length: 11; D gene: NA; J gene: TRBJ1-2; clone size: NA; CDR3 DNA: TGCAGCGTTGAAGAGGGCTTGGGCTACACCTTC; CDR3 protein: CSVEEGLGYTF
V gene: TRBV18; CDR3 length: 14; D gene: NA; J gene: TRBJ1-1; clone size: NA; CDR3 DNA: TGTGCCAGCTCACTAGCCCGTTATAACACTGAAGCTTTCTTT; CDR3 protein: CASSLARYNTEAFF
V gene: TRBV21-1; CDR3 length: 19; D gene: NA; J gene: TRBJ2-1; clone size: NA; CDR3 DNA: TGTGCCAGCAGCAAATTCGAGACTAGCGGGAGGGGAAACAACAATGAGCAGTTCTTC; CDR3 protein: CASSKFETSGRGNNNEQFF
V gene: TRBV6-5; CDR3 length: 13; D gene: NA; J gene: TRBJ1-2; clone size: NA; CDR3 DNA: TGTGCCAGCAGCCGGGGGGCTTCGGGCGGCTACACCTTC; CDR3 protein: CASSRGASGGYTF
V gene: TRBV3-1/TRBV3-2; CDR3 length: 16; D gene: TRBD1; J gene: TRBJ1-5; clone size: NA; CDR3 DNA: TGTGCCAGCAGCCAAAACACAGGGGGCCGGGATCCGCCCCAGCATTTT; CDR3 protein: CASSQNTGGRDPPQHF